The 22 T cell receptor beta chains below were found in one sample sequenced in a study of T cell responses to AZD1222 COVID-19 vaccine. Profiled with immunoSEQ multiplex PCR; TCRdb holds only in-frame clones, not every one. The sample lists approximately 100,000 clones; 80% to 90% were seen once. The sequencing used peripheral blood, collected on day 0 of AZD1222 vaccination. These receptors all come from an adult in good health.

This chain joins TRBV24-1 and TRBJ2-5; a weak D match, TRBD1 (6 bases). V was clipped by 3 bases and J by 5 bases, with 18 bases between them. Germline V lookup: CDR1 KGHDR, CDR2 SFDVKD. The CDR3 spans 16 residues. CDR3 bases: TGTGCCACCAGTGATGCTCCAGGGGACCTCCGGGAGACCCAGTACTTC. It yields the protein CATSDAPGDLRETQYF.

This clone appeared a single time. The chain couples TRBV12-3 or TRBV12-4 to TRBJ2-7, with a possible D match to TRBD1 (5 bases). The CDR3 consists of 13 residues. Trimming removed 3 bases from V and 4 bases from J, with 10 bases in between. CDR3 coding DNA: TGTGCCAGCAGTTTTGGCAGGGAATACGAGCAGTACTTC. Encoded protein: CASSFGREYEQYF.

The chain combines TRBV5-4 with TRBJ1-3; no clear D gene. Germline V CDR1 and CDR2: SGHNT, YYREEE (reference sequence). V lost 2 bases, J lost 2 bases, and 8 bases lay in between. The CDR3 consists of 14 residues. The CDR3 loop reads CASSFWATGNTIYF. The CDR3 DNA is TGTGCCAGCAGCTTTTGGGCGACTGGAAACACCATATATTTT.

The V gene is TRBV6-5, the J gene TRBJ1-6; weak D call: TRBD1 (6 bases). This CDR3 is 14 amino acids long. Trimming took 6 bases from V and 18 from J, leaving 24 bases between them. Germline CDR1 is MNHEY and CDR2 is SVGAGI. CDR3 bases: TGTGCCAGCAGATCACAGACAGGCCCGTGGAACGACCACTTT. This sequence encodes CASRSQTGPWNDHF.

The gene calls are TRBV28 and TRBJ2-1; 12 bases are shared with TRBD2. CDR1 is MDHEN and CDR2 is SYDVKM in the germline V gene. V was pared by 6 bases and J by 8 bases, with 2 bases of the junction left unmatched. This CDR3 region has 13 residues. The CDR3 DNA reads TGTGCCAGCAGGACTAGCGGGAGTCATGAGCAGTTCTTC. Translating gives CASRTSGSHEQFF.

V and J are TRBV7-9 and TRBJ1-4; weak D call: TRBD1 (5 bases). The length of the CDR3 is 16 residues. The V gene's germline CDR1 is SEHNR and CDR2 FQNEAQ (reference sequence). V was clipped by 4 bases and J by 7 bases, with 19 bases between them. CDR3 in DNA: TGTGCCAGCAGCTCAGGGACCCCGGTAGGGAGTGAAAAACTGTTTTTT. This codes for CASSSGTPVGSEKLFF.

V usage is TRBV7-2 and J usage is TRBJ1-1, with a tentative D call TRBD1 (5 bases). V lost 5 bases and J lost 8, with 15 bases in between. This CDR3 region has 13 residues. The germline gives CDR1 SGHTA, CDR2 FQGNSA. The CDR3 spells CASSLRVEQEAFF. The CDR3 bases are TGTGCCAGCAGCCTCAGGGTTGAGCAAGAAGCTTTCTTT. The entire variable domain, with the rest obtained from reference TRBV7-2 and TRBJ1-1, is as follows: GAGVSQSPSNKVTEKGKDVELRCDPISGHTALYWYRQSLGQGLEFLIYFQGNSAPDKSGLPSDRFSAERTGGSVSTLTIQRTQQEDSAVYLCASSLRVEQEAFFGQGTRLTVV.

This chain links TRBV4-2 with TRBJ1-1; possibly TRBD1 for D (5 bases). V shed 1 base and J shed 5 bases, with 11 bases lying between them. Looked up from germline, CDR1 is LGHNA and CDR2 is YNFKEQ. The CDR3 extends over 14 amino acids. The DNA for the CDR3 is TGTGCCAGCAGCCAAGTCCGGGGGGGAACTGAAGCTTTCTTT. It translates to CASSQVRGGTEAFF.

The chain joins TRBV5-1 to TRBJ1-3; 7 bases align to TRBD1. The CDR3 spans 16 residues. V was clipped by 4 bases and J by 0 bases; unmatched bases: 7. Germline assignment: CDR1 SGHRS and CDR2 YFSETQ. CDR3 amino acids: CASSVGTAVSGNTIYF. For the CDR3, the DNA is TGCGCCAGCAGCGTCGGGACAGCCGTCTCTGGAAACACCATATATTTT.

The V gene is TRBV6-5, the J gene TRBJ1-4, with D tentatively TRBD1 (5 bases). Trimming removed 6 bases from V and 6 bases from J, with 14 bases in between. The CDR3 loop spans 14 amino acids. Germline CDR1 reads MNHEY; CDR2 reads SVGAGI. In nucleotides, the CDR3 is TGTGCCAGCAGGGACGGGGGGGTGGATGAAAAACTGTTTTTT. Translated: CASRDGGVDEKLFF.

CDR3 region: CASSLVRSERDTQYF. In DNA form, the CDR3 reads TGCGCCAGCAGCTTGGTGCGGAGTGAAAGAGATACGCAGTATTTT. The chain links TRBV5-1 to TRBJ2-3, with no clear D. The length of the CDR3 is 15 residues. Germline CDR1 reads SGHRS; CDR2 reads YFSETQ. V was cut by 0 bases and J by 5 bases, with 13 bases left in between. Drawing the rest from reference TRBV5-1 and TRBJ2-3, the complete variable domain is KAGVTQTPRYLIKTRGQQVTLSCSPISGHRSVSWYQQTPGQGLQFLFEYFSETQRNKGNFPGRFSGRQFSNSRSEMNVSTLELGDSALYLCASSLVRSERDTQYFGPGTRLTVL.

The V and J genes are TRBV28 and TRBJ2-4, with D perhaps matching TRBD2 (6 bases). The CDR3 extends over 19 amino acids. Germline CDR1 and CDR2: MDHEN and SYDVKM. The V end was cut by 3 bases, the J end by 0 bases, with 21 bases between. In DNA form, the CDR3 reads TGTGCCAGCAGTTTCCTTTTCCCGCGGGGAAAACTAGCCAAAAACATTCAGTACTTC. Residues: CASSFLFPRGKLAKNIQYF.

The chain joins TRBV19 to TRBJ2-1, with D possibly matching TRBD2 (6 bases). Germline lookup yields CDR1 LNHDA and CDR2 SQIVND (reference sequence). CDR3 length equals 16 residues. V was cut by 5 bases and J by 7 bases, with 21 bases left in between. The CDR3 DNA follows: TGTGCCAGTAGTGGGGCCAGCCGGGGGTTAGAGAATGAGCAGTTCTTC. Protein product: CASSGASRGLENEQFF.

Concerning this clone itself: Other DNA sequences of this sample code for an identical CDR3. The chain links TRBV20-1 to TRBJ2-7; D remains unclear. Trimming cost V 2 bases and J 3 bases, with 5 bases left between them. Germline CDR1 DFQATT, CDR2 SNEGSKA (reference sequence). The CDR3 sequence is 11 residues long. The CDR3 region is CSARPGYEQYF. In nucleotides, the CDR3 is TGCAGTGCTAGACCGGGCTACGAGCAGTACTTC.

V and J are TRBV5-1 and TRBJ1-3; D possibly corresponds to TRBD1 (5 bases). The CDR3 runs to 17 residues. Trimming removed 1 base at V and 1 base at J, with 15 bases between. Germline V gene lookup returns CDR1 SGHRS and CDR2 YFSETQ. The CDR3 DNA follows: TGCGCCAGCAGCTTGACCGTCACGGCAGGGTCTGGAAACACCATATATTTT. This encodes CASSLTVTAGSGNTIYF.

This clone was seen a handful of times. This CDR3 reads CASSRGDNYNEQFF. The CDR3 DNA follows: TGTGCCAGCAGCCGGGGAGATAACTACAATGAGCAGTTCTTC. The chain is built from TRBV14 and TRBJ2-1; the D gene is possibly TRBD2 (5 bases). The V end was cut by 4 bases, the J end by 3 bases, with 10 bases between. The CDR3 is 14 residues long. CDR1 is SGHDN and CDR2 is FVKESK in the germline V gene.

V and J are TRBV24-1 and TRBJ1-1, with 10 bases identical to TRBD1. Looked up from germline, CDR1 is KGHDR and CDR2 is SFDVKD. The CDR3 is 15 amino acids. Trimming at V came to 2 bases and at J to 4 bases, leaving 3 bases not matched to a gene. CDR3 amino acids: CATSDSTGGVTEAFF. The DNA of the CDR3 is TGTGCCACCAGTGATTCGACAGGGGGCGTCACTGAAGCTTTCTTT.

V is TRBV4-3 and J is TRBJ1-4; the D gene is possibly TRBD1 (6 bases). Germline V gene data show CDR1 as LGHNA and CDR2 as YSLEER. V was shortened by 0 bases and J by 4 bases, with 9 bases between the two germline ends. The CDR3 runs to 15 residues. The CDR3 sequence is CASSQENRVNEKLFF. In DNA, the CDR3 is TGCGCCAGCAGCCAAGAAAACAGGGTTAATGAAAAACTGTTTTTT.

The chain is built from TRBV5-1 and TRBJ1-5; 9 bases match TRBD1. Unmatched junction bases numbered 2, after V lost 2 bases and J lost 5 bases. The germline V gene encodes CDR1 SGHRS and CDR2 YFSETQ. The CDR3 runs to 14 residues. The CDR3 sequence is CASSFTGGDQPQHF. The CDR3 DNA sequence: TGCGCCAGCAGCTTCACAGGGGGCGATCAGCCCCAGCATTTT.

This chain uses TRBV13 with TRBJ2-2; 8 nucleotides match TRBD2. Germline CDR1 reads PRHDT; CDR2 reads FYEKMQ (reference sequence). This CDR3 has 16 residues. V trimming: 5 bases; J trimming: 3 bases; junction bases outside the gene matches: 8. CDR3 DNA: TGTGCCAGCAGCCGCCACAGCGGGAGAGACACCGGGGAGCTGTTTTTT. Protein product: CASSRHSGRDTGELFF. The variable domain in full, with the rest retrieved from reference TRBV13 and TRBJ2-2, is AAGVIQSPRHLIKEKRETATLKCYPIPRHDTVYWYQQGPGQDPQFLISFYEKMQSDKGSIPDRFSAQQFSDYHSELNMSSLELGDSALYFCASSRHSGRDTGELFFGEGSRLTVL.

CDR3 sequence: CASSLRTGATSNSPLHF. For the CDR3, the DNA is TGTGCCAGCAGCTTGCGGACAGGCGCTACGTCAAATTCACCCCTCCACTTT. The rearrangement joins TRBV11-2 to TRBJ1-6, with 7 bases that match TRBD1. CDR3 length: 17 amino acids. Germline loops: CDR1 SGHAT, CDR2 FQNNGV. Trimming at V came to 3 bases and at J to 7 bases, leaving 12 bases not matched to a gene. The variable domain in full, with the rest retrieved from reference TRBV11-2 and TRBJ1-6, is EAGVAQSPRYKIIEKRQSVAFWCNPISGHATLYWYQQILGQGPKLLIQFQNNGVVDDSQLPKDRFSAERLKGVDSTLKIQPAKLEDSAVYLCASSLRTGATSNSPLHFGNGTRLTVT.

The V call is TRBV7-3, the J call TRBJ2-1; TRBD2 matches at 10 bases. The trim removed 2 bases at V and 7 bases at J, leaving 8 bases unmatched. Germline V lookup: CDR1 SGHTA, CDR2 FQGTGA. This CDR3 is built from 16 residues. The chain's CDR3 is CASSLASGGARNEQFF. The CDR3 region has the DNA TGTGCCAGCAGCTTAGCGAGCGGGGGGGCAAGGAATGAGCAGTTCTTC.